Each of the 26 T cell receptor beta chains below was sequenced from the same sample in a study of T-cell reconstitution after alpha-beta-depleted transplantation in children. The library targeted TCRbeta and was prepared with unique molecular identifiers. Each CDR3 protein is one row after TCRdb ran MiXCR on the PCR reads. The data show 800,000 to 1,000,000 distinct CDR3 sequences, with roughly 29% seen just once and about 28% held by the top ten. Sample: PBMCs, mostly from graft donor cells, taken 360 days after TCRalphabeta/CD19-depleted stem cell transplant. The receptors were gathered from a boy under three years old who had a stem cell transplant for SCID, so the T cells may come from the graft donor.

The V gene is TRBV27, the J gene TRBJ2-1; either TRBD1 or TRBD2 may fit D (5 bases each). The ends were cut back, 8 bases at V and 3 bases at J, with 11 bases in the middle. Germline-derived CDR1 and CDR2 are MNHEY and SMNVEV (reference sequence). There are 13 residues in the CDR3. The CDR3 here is CASAGGFYNEQFF. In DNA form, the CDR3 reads TGTGCCAGCGCTGGGGGTTTCTACAATGAGCAGTTCTTC.

Here the CDR3 DNA reads TGTGCCATCAGTTGGGCAGGGGGTTCCTCCTACGAGCAGTACTTC. Protein product: CAISWAGGSSYEQYF. This chain links TRBV10-3 with TRBJ2-7; TRBD1 agrees at 7 bases. V was clipped by 5 bases and J by 0 bases; unmatched bases: 7. Germline-derived CDR1 and CDR2 are ENHRY and SYGVKD. The CDR3 has 15 residues.

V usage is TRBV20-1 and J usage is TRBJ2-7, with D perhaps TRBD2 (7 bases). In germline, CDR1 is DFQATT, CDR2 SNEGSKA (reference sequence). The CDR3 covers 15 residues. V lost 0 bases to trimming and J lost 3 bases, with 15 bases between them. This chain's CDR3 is CSARDSGGAGYEQYF. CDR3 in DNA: TGCAGTGCTAGAGATTCTGGGGGGGCGGGCTACGAGCAGTACTTC.

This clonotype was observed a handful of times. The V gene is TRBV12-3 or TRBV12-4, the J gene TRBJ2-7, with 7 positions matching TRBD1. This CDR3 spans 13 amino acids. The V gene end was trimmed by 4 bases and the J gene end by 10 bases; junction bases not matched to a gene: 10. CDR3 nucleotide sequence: TGTGCCAGCAGTTCCCGGACAGGCCTTGGCCAGTACTTC. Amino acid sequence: CASSSRTGLGQYF.

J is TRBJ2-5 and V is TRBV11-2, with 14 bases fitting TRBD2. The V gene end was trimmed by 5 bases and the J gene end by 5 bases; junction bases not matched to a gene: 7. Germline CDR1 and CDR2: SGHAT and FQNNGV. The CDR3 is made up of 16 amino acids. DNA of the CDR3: TGTGCCAGCAGCCCCTGGACTAGCGGGGGGAAGGAGACCCAGTACTTC. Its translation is CASSPWTSGGKETQYF. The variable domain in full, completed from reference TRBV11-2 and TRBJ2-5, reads EAGVAQSPRYKIIEKRQSVAFWCNPISGHATLYWYQQILGQGPKLLIQFQNNGVVDDSQLPKDRFSAERLKGVDSTLKIQPAKLEDSAVYLCASSPWTSGGKETQYFGPGTRLLVL.

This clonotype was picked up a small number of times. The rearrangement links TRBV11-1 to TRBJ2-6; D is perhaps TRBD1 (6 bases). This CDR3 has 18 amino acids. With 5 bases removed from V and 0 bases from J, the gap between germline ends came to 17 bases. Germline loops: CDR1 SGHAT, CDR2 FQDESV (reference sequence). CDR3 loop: CASSHRTEFISGANVLTF. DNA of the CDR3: TGTGCCAGCAGCCACAGGACAGAATTCATCTCTGGGGCCAACGTCCTGACTTTC.

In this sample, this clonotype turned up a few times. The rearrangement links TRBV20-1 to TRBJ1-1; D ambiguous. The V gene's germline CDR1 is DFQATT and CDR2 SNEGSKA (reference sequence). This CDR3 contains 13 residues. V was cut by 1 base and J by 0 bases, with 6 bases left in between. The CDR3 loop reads CSARGAMNTEAFF. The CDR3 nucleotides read TGCAGTGCTAGAGGGGCAATGAACACTGAAGCTTTCTTT.

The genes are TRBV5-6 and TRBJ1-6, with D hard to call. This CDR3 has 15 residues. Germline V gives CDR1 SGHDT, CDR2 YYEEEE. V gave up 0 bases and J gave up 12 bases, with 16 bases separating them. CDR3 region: CASSLAGVPARPLHF. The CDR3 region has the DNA TGTGCCAGCAGCTTGGCCGGGGTCCCAGCCAGACCCCTCCACTTT. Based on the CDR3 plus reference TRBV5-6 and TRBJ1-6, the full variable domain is DAGVTQSPTHLIKTRGQQVTLRCSPKSGHDTVSWYQQALGQGPQFIFQYYEEEERQRGNFPDRFSGHQFPNYSSELNVNALLLGDSALYLCASSLAGVPARPLHFGNGTRLTVT.

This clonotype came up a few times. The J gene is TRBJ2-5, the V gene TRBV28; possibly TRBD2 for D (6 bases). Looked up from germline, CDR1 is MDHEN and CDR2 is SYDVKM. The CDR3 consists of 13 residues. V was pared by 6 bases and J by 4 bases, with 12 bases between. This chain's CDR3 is CASSARTIETQYF. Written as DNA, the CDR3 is TGTGCCAGCAGCGCCCGGACTATAGAGACCCAGTACTTC. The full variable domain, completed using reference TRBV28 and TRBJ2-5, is DVKVTQSSRYLVKRTGEKVFLECVQDMDHENMFWYRQDPGLGLRLIYFSYDVKMKEKGDIPEGYSVSREKKERFSLILESASTNQTSMYLCASSARTIETQYFGPGTRLLVL.

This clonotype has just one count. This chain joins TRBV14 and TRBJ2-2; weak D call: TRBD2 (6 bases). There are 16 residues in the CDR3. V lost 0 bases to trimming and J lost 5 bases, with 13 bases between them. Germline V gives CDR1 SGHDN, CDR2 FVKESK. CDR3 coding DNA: TGTGCCAGCAGCCAAGATACATGGGACTCTACCGGGGAGCTGTTTTTT. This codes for CASSQDTWDSTGELFF.

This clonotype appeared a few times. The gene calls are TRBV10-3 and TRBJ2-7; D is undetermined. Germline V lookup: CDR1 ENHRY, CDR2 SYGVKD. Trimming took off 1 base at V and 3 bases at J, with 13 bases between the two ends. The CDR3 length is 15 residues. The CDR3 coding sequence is TGTGCCATCAGTGAGTTGAGGAGTCCGCGCTACGAGCAGTACTTC. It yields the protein CAISELRSPRYEQYF.

For the CDR3, the DNA is TGTGCCAGCAGCCTGACATCGTCGCCCAACACTGAAGCTTTCTTT. Amino acid sequence: CASSLTSSPNTEAFF. J is TRBJ1-1 and V is TRBV7-2; D not resolved. V shed 5 bases and J shed 2 bases, with 15 bases lying between them. Germline V lookup: CDR1 SGHTA, CDR2 FQGNSA. CDR3 length: 15 residues. Variable domain in full (rest from reference TRBV7-2 and TRBJ1-1): GAGVSQSPSNKVTEKGKDVELRCDPISGHTALYWYRQSLGQGLEFLIYFQGNSAPDKSGLPSDRFSAERTGGSVSTLTIQRTQQEDSAVYLCASSLTSSPNTEAFFGQGTRLTVV.

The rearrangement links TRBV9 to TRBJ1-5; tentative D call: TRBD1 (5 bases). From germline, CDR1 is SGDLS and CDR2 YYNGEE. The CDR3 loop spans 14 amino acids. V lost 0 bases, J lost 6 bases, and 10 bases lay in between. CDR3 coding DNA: TGTGCCAGCAGCGTAGGCAGGGCGGGTCAGCCCCAGCATTTT. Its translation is CASSVGRAGQPQHF.

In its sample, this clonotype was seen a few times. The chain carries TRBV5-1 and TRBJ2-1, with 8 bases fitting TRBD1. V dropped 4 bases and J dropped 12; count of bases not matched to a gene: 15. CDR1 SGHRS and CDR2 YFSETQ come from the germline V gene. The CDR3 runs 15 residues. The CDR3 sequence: CASSQDRVVTQGQFF. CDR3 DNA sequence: TGCGCCAGCAGCCAGGACAGGGTCGTAACACAAGGGCAGTTCTTC.

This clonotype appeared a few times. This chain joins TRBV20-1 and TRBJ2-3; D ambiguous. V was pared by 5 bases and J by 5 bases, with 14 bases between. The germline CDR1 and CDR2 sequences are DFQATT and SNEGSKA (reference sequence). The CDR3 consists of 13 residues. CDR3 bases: TGCAGTGCTTCTTTCCACTCGGAAGATACGCAGTATTTT. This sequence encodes CSASFHSEDTQYF.

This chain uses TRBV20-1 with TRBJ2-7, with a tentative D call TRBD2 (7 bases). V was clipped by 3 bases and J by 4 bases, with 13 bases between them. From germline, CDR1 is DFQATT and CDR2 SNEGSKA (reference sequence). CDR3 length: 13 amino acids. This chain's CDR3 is CSARGGGRYEQYF. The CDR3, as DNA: TGCAGTGCTAGGGGCGGGGGCAGGTACGAGCAGTACTTC.

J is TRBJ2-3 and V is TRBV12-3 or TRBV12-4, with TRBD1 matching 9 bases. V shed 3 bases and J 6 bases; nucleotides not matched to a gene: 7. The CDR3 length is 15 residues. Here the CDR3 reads CASSLRTGAADTQYF. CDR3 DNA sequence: TGTGCCAGCAGTTTGAGGACAGGGGCGGCGGATACGCAGTATTTT.

This CDR3 reads CASSSMWASSYEQYF. CDR3 sequence (DNA): TGTGCCAGCAGCTCCATGTGGGCGAGCTCCTACGAGCAGTACTTC. The V and J genes are TRBV27 and TRBJ2-7; D is unclear. V gave up 6 bases and J gave up 0 bases, with 15 bases separating them. Germline assignment: CDR1 MNHEY and CDR2 SMNVEV (reference sequence). This CDR3 region has 15 residues.

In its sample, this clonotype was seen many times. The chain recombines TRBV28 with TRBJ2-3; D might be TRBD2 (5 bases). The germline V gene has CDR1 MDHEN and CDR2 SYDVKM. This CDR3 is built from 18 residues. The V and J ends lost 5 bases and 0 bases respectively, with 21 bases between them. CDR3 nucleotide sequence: TGTGCCAGCAGTCCACAATGGGGAGACCTACAAAGCACAGATACGCAGTATTTT. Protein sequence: CASSPQWGDLQSTDTQYF.

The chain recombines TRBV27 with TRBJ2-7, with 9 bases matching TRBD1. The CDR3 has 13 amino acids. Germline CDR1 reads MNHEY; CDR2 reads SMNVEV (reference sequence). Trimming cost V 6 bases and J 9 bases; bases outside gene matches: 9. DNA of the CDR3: TGTGCCAGCAGGCGGGACAGGGACCGAGTGCAGTACTTC. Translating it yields CASRRDRDRVQYF.

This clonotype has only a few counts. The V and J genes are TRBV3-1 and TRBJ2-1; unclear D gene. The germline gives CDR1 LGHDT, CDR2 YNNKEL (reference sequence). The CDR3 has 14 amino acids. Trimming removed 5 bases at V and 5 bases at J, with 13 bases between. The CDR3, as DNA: TGTGCCAGCAGCTGGGCCCCGCTAAACAATGAGCAGTTCTTC. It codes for CASSWAPLNNEQFF.

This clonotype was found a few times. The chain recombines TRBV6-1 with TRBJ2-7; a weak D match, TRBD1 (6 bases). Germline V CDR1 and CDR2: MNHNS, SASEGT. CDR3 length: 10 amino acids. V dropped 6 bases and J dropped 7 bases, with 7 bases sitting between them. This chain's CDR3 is CASRGAEQYF. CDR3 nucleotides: TGTGCCAGCAGGGGGGCAGAGCAGTACTTC.

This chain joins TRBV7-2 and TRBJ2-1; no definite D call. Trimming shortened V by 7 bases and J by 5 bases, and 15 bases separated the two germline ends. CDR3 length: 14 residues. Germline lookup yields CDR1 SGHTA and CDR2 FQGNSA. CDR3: CASTQPTGNNEQFF. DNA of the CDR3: TGTGCCAGCACCCAGCCGACCGGCAACAATGAGCAGTTCTTC.

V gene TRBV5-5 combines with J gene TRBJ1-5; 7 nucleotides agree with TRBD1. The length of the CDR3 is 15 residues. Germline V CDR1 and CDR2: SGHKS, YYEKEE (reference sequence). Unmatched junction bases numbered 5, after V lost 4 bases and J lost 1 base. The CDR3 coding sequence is TGTGCCAGCAGCCCTCAGACAGGGAGCAATCAGCCCCAGCATTTT. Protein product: CASSPQTGSNQPQHF.

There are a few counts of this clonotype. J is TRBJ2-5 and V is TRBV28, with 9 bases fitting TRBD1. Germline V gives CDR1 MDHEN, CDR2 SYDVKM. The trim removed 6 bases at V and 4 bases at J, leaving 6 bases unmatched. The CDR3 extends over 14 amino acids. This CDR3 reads CASSGQGLGETQYF. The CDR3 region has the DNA TGTGCCAGCAGCGGACAGGGGTTGGGAGAGACCCAGTACTTC.

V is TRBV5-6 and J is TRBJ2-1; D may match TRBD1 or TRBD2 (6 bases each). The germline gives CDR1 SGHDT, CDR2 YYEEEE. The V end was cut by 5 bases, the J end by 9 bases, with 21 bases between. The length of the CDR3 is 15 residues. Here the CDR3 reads CASRLRGAGTGEQFF. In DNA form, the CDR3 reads TGTGCCAGCAGATTAAGGGGGGCTGGAACGGGTGAGCAGTTCTTC.